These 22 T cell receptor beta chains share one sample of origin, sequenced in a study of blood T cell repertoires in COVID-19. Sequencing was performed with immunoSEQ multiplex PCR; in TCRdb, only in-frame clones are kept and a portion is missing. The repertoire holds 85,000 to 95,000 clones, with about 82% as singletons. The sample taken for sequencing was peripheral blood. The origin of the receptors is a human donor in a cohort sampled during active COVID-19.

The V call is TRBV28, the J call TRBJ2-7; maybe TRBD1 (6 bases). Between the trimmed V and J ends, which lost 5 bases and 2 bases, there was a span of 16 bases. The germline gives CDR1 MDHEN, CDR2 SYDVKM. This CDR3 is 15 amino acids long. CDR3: CASSGVWGPTYEQYF. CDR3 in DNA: TGTGCCAGCAGTGGGGTTTGGGGGCCCACCTACGAGCAGTACTTC.

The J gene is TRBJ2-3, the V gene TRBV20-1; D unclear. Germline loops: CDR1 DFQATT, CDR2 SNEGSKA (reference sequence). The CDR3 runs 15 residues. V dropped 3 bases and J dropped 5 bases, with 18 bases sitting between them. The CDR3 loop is CSASKARWLRDTQYF. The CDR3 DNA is TGCAGTGCTAGTAAGGCTAGATGGCTCAGAGATACGCAGTATTTT.

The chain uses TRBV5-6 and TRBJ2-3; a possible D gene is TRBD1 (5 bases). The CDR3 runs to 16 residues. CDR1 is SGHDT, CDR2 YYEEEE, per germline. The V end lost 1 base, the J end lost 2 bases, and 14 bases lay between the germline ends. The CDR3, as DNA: TGTGCCAGCAGCTTGCTTGGGCAGGGTCCCACAGATACGCAGTATTTT. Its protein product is CASSLLGQGPTDTQYF.

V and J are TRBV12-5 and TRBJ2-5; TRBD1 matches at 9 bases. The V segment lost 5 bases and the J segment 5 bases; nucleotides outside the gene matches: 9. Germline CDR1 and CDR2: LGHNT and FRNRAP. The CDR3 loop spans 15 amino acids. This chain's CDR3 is CASGTSLDRGETQYF. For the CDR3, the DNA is TGTGCTAGTGGTACCTCCCTGGACAGGGGTGAGACCCAGTACTTC.

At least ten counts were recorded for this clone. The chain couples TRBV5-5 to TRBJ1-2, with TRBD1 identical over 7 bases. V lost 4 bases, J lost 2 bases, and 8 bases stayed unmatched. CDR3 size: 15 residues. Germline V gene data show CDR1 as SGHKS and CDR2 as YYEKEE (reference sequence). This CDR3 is CASSKTGTANYGYTF. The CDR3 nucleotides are TGTGCCAGCAGCAAGACAGGGACCGCAAACTATGGCTACACCTTC.

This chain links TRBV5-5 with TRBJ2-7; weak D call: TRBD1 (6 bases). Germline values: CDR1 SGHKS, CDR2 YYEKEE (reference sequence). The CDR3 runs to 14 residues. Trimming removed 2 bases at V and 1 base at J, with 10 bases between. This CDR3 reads CASSFATGSYEQYF. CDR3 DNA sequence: TGTGCCAGCAGCTTCGCGACAGGTTCCTACGAGCAGTACTTC. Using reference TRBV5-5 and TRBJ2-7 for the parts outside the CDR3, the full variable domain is DAGVTQSPTHLIKTRGQQVTLRCSPISGHKSVSWYQQVLGQGPQFIFQYYEKEERGRGNFPDRFSARQFPNYSSELNVNALLLGDSALYLCASSFATGSYEQYFGPGTRLTVT.

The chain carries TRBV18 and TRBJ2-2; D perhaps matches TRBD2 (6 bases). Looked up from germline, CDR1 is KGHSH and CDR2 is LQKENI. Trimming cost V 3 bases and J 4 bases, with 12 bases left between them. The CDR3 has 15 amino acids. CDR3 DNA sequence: TGTGCCAGCTCACCCGAACTAGCTGCCACCGGGGAGCTGTTTTTT. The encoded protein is CASSPELAATGELFF.

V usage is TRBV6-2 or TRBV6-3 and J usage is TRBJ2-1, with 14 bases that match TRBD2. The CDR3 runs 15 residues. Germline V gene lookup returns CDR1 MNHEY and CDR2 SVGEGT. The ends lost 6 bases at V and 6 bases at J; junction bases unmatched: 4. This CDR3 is CASSPGLAGGNEQFF. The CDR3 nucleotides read TGTGCCAGCAGCCCCGGACTAGCGGGAGGCAATGAGCAGTTCTTC.

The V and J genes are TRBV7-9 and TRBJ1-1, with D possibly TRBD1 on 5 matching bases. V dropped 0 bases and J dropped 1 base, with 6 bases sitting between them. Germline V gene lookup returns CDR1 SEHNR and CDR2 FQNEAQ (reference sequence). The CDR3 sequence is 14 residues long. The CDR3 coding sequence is TGTGCCAGCAGCTTAGCGGGGCCGAACACTGAAGCTTTCTTT. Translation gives CASSLAGPNTEAFF.

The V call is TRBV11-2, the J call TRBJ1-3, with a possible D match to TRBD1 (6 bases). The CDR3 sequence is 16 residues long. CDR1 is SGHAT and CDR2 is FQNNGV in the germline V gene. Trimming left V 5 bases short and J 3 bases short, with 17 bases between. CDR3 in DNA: TGTGCCAGCAGCGTCGTTTCACAGGGAGTTGGAAACACCATATATTTT. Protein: CASSVVSQGVGNTIYF.

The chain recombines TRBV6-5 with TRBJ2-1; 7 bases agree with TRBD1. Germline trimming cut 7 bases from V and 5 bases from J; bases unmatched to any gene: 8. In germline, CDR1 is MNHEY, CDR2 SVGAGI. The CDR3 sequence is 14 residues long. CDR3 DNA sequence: TGTGCCAGCACAAACAGGGGTCCCAACAATGAGCAGTTCTTC. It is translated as CASTNRGPNNEQFF.

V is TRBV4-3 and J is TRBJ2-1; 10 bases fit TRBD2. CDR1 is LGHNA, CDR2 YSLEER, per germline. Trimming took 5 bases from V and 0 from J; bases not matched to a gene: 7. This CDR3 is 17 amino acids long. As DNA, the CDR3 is TGCGCCAGCAGCACCGGGACTAGCGCAAGCTCCTACAATGAGCAGTTCTTC. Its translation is CASSTGTSASSYNEQFF.

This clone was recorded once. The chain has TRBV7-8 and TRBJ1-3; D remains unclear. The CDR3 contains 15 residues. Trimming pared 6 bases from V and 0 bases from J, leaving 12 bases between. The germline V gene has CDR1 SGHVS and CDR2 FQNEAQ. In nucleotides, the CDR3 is TGTGCCAGCAGGCTTAGTCGGGGCTCTGGAAACACCATATATTTT. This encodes CASRLSRGSGNTIYF.

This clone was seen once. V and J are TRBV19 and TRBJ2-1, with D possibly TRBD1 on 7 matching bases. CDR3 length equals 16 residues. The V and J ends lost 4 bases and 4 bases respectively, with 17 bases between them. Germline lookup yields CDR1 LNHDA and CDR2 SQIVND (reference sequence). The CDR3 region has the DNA TGTGCCAGTAGTAAGATGCGGGACAGAACTTACAATGAGCAGTTCTTC. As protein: CASSKMRDRTYNEQFF.

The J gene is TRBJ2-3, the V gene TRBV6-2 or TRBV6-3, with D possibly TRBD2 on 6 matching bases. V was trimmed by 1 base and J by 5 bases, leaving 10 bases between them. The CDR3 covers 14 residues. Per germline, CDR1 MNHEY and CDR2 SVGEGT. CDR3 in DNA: TGTGCCAGCAGTTACTTCTCCGGGGGAGATACGCAGTATTTT. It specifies CASSYFSGGDTQYF.

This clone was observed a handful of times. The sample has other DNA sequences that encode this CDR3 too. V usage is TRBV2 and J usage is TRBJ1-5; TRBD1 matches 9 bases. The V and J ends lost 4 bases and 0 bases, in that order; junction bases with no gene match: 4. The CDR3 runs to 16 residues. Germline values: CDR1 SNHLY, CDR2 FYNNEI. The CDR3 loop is CASSGQGGRSNQPQHF. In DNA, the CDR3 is TGTGCCAGCAGTGGACAGGGGGGGCGTAGCAATCAGCCCCAGCATTTT.

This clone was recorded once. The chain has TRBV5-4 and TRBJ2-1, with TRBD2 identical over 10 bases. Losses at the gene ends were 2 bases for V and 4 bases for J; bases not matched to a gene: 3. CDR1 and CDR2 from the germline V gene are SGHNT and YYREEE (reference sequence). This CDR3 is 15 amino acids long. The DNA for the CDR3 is TGTGCCAGCAGCTTAGCGGGGGGGCGGTACAATGAGCAGTTCTTC. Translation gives CASSLAGGRYNEQFF.

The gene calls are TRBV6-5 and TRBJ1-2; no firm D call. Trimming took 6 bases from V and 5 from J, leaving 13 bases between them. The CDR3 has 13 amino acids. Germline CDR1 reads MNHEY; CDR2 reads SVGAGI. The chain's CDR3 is CASSNAATYGYTF. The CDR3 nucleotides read TGTGCCAGCAGCAACGCGGCTACGTATGGCTACACCTTC.

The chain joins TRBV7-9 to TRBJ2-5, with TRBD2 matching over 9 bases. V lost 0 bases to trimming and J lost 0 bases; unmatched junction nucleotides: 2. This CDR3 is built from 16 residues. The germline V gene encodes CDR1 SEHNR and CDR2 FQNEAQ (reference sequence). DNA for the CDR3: TGTGCCAGCAGCTTAGCTAGCGGGAGTAACCAAGAGACCCAGTACTTC. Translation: CASSLASGSNQETQYF.

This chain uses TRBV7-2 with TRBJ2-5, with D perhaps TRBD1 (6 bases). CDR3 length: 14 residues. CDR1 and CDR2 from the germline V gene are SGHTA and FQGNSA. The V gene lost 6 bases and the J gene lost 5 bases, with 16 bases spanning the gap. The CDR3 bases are TGTGCCAGCAGGTTGGGACATGGTGGGGAGACCCAGTACTTC. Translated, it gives CASRLGHGGETQYF.

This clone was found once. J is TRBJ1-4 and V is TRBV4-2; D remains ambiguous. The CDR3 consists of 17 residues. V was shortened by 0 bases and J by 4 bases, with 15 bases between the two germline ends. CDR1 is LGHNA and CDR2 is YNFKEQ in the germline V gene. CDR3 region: CASSQDYQSSDNEKLFF. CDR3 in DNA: TGTGCCAGCAGCCAAGATTACCAGTCAAGCGATAATGAAAAACTGTTTTTT.

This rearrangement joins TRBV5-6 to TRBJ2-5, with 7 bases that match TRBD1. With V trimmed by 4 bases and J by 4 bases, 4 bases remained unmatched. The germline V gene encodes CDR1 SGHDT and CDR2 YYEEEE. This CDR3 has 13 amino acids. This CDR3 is CASSRDSPETQYF. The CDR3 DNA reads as TGTGCCAGCAGCCGGGACAGTCCAGAGACCCAGTACTTC.